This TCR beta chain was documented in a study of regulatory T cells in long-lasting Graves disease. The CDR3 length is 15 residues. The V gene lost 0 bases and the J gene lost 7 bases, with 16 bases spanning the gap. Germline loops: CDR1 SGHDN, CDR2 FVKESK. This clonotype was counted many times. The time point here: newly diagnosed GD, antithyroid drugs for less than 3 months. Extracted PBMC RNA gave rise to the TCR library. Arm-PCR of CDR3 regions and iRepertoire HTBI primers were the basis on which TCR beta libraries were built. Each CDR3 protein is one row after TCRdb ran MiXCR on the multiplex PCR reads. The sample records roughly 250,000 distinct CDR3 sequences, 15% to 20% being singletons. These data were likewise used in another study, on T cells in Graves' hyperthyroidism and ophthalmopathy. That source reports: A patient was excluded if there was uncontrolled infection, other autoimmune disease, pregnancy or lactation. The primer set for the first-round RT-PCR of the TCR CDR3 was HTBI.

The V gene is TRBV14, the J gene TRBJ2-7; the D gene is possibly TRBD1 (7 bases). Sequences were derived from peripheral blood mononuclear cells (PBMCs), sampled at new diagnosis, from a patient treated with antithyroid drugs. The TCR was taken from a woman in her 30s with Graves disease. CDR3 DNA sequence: TGTGCCAGCAGCCAAGATGGCAGGGGGGCGAGGGAGCAGTACTTC. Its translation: CASSQDGRGAREQYF.